These 29 T cell receptor beta chains came from one sample sequenced in a study of T-cell reconstitution after alpha-beta-depleted transplantation in children (dated by TCRdb to the mid-2010s). Library creation used PCR. Instrument on record: Illumina HiSeq 2500. TCR libraries were prepared with molecular barcoding, using unique molecular identifiers to normalize TCRbeta repertoire quantification. The raw public reads went through TCRdb reprocessing: fastp at Q25, MiXCR clone calling, in-frame beta chains kept. Each entry merges the rows of one CDR3 protein and shows their most common DNA and genes. Across this sample there are some 260,000 distinct CDR3 sequences, with roughly a quarter seen only once. Of the sample, under 5.5% falls within the top ten clones. The sample's treatment or condition label is to be understood as: allogeneic hematopoietic cell transplantation with graft depleted of TCRalphabeta T cells and CD19 B cells.

The starting material was PBMCs, mostly from graft donor cells, obtained 360 days after TCRalphabeta/CD19-depleted stem cell transplant. The receptors here all came from a female patient aged 2 to 10 who had a stem cell transplant for congenital amegakaryocytic thrombocytopenia, so the T cells may come from the graft donor.

The sample holds a few counts of this clonotype. The chain employs TRBV20-1 and TRBJ2-3; no clear D. Trimming pared 5 bases from V and 1 base from J, leaving 7 bases between. CDR1 and CDR2 from the germline V gene are DFQATT and SNEGSKA (reference sequence). This CDR3 is 12 amino acids long. Here the CDR3 DNA reads TGCAGTGCTTGGGCCCGCACAGATACGCAGTATTTT. Its translation is CSAWARTDTQYF.

This clonotype has more than one count but fewer than ten. The chain is built from TRBV7-2 and TRBJ2-7; D not certain. The V end was cut by 0 bases, the J end by 6 bases, with 9 bases between. The CDR3 is 13 amino acids. Germline V lookup: CDR1 SGHTA, CDR2 FQGNSA. This chain's CDR3 is CASSLAVAFEQYF. The CDR3, as DNA: TGTGCCAGCAGCTTAGCCGTGGCATTCGAGCAGTACTTC.

V and J are TRBV6-2 or TRBV6-3 and TRBJ2-3, with TRBD1 as a possible D gene (6 bases). The CDR3 contains 15 residues. Trimming shortened V by 6 bases and J by 4 bases, and 17 bases separated the two germline ends. Germline values: CDR1 MNHEY, CDR2 SVGEGT. CDR3 amino acids: CASRGDRLQADTQYF. CDR3 sequence (DNA): TGTGCCAGCAGGGGAGACAGGCTTCAAGCAGATACGCAGTATTTT.

This rearrangement joins TRBV29-1 to TRBJ1-2; 7 bases map to TRBD1. The V segment lost 5 bases and the J segment 0 bases; nucleotides outside the gene matches: 18. This CDR3 is 18 amino acids long. CDR1 is SQVTM and CDR2 is ANQGSEA in the germline V gene. The CDR3: CSVPTKQGKVSPNYGYTF. In DNA, the CDR3 is TGCAGCGTTCCTACGAAACAGGGGAAAGTATCGCCTAACTATGGCTACACCTTC.

This clonotype has at least ten counts. The chain recombines TRBV24-1 with TRBJ2-7; D not certain. The CDR3 runs 11 residues. The germline V and J ends were trimmed by 3 bases and 3 bases, with 2 bases remaining between them. Germline-derived CDR1 and CDR2 are KGHDR and SFDVKD. The CDR3 coding sequence is TGTGCCACCAGTGATAGCTACGAGCAGTACTTC. Its translation is CATSDSYEQYF.

The V call is TRBV29-1, the J call TRBJ2-6; D is ambiguous. The V end lost 1 base, the J end lost 0 bases, and 4 bases lay between the germline ends. CDR3 length: 14 residues. The germline V gene has CDR1 SQVTM and CDR2 ANQGSEA. The CDR3 spells CSVEADSGANVLTF. The CDR3 bases are TGCAGCGTTGAAGCCGACTCTGGGGCCAACGTCCTGACTTTC.

This clonotype showed up just a few times. V is TRBV5-1 and J is TRBJ1-1, with 7 bases fitting TRBD1. The CDR3 length is 17 residues. Trimming took 4 bases from V and 1 from J; bases not matched to a gene: 13. CDR1 and CDR2 from the germline V gene are SGHRS and YFSETQ. This CDR3 reads CASSETRWDRPNTEAFF. The DNA for the CDR3 is TGCGCCAGCAGCGAGACTAGGTGGGACAGACCGAACACTGAAGCTTTCTTT.

V gene TRBV29-1 combines with J gene TRBJ2-3; D possibly corresponds to TRBD2 (5 bases). Trimming removed 7 bases at V and 2 bases at J, with 16 bases between. The CDR3 extends over 14 amino acids. Per the germline V gene, CDR1 is SQVTM and CDR2 is ANQGSEA. In nucleotides, the CDR3 is TGCAGCGCCGCAGTTAAGCGGAACACAGATACGCAGTATTTT. Its translation: CSAAVKRNTDTQYF.

This clonotype has more than one count but fewer than ten. This rearrangement joins TRBV28 to TRBJ2-5, with D hard to call. Looked up from germline, CDR1 is MDHEN and CDR2 is SYDVKM. V was cut by 6 bases and J by 14 bases, with 13 bases left in between. This CDR3 spans 10 amino acids. CDR3 residues: CASRSVLPYF. CDR3 nucleotide sequence: TGTGCCAGCAGATCGGTGCTCCCATACTTC.

This clonotype appeared many times. The V gene is TRBV12-3 or TRBV12-4, the J gene TRBJ2-7, with TRBD2 as a possible D gene (5 bases). The germline V and J ends were trimmed by 8 bases and 6 bases, with 17 bases remaining between them. The CDR3 totals 13 residues. The CDR3 spells CASFRGKRIEQYF. CDR3 sequence (DNA): TGTGCCAGCTTCCGGGGTAAGAGGATCGAGCAGTACTTC.

There are a few counts of this clonotype. The chain recombines TRBV20-1 with TRBJ1-4; 8 bases fit TRBD1. V lost 3 bases, J lost 7 bases, and 4 bases stayed unmatched. The CDR3 length is 13 residues. Germline-derived CDR1 and CDR2 are DFQATT and SNEGSKA (reference sequence). CDR3 protein: CSARTGAGEKLFF. The CDR3 DNA reads as TGCAGTGCTAGGACAGGGGCGGGTGAAAAACTGTTTTTT.

This clonotype was detected only a few times. This chain links TRBV20-1 with TRBJ1-1; TRBD1 agrees at 8 bases. V dropped 6 bases and J dropped 5; count of bases not matched to a gene: 2. Germline lookup yields CDR1 DFQATT and CDR2 SNEGSKA (reference sequence). This CDR3 is 11 amino acids long. CDR3 nucleotide sequence: TGCAGTGCCACAGGGGGAACTGAAGCTTTCTTT. Encoded protein: CSATGGTEAFF.

The chain links TRBV4-1 to TRBJ2-2; TRBD2 matches at 7 bases. The V gene end was trimmed by 0 bases and the J gene end by 2 bases; junction bases not matched to a gene: 9. Germline CDR1 is MGHRA and CDR2 is YSYEKL. There are 18 residues in the CDR3. The CDR3 nucleotides are TGCGCCAGCAGCCAAGACCCAACCGGGGAGGGTAACACCGGGGAGCTGTTTTTT. It translates to CASSQDPTGEGNTGELFF.

The V call is TRBV29-1, the J call TRBJ1-5; D may be TRBD1 (6 bases). Trimming removed 6 bases at V and 0 bases at J, with 15 bases between. The germline V gene encodes CDR1 SQVTM and CDR2 ANQGSEA. The CDR3 is 15 amino acids. The CDR3 reads CSVAGTRNSNQPQHF. The CDR3 DNA sequence: TGCAGCGTGGCCGGGACAAGGAATAGCAATCAGCCCCAGCATTTT.

The rearrangement uses TRBV7-2 and TRBJ1-4, with D hard to call. The V and J ends lost 2 bases and 5 bases respectively, with 9 bases between them. The CDR3 has 14 residues. The germline V gene has CDR1 SGHTA and CDR2 FQGNSA. CDR3 coding DNA: TGTGCCAGCAGCTTATGGCCGACCAATGAAAAACTGTTTTTT. It specifies CASSLWPTNEKLFF.

The CDR3 sequence: CASSATGTAPSYNEQFF. In DNA form, the CDR3 reads TGTGCCAGCAGCGCCACCGGGACAGCCCCCTCCTACAATGAGCAGTTCTTC. The rearrangement uses TRBV9 and TRBJ2-1, with 7 bases identical to TRBD1. Trimming took 3 bases from V and 0 from J; bases not matched to a gene: 9. Per the germline V gene, CDR1 is SGDLS and CDR2 is YYNGEE. The CDR3 sequence is 17 residues long. Filled out from reference TRBV9 and TRBJ2-1, the complete variable domain reads DSGVTQTPKHLITATGQRVTLRCSPRSGDLSVYWYQQSLDQGLQFLIQYYNGEERAKGNILERFSAQQFPDLHSELNLSSLELGDSALYFCASSATGTAPSYNEQFFGPGTRLTVL.

In this sample, this clonotype turned up many times. V gene TRBV15 combines with J gene TRBJ2-1, with D possibly matching TRBD2 (5 bases). Looked up from germline, CDR1 is LNHNV and CDR2 is YYDKDF (reference sequence). The CDR3 has 16 residues. V lost 4 bases to trimming and J lost 0 bases, with 13 bases between them. The CDR3: CATSTRGQSSYNEQFF. In nucleotides, the CDR3 is TGTGCCACCAGCACTCGCGGGCAGAGCTCCTACAATGAGCAGTTCTTC. Using reference TRBV15 and TRBJ2-1 for the parts outside the CDR3, the full variable domain is DAMVIQNPRYQVTQFGKPVTLSCSQTLNHNVMYWYQQKSSQAPKLLFHYYDKDFNNEADTPDNFQSRRPNTSFCFLDIRSPGLGDTAMYLCATSTRGQSSYNEQFFGPGTRLTVL.

At least ten counts were recorded for this clonotype. The chain is built from TRBV28 and TRBJ1-2, with no clear D. V shed 4 bases and J shed 8 bases, with 20 bases lying between them. The CDR3 length is 15 residues. The germline gives CDR1 MDHEN, CDR2 SYDVKM. CDR3 region: CASSSPRGYHWGYTF. Here the CDR3 DNA reads TGTGCCAGCAGTTCCCCTCGGGGTTACCACTGGGGCTACACCTTC.

This clonotype was seen only a few times. This chain links TRBV12-3 or TRBV12-4 with TRBJ2-3, with 11 bases fitting TRBD1. CDR3 length: 16 amino acids. The V segment lost 3 bases and the J segment 5 bases; nucleotides outside the gene matches: 7. The CDR3 DNA sequence: TGTGCCAGCAGTTTCCCCTGGGACAGGGGGGGAGATACGCAGTATTTT. The encoded protein is CASSFPWDRGGDTQYF.

The chain joins TRBV5-1 to TRBJ2-7; D possibly corresponds to TRBD1 (6 bases). The CDR3 runs 15 residues. V was clipped by 1 base and J by 2 bases, with 13 bases between them. The germline V gene has CDR1 SGHRS and CDR2 YFSETQ. The CDR3 DNA reads TGCGCCAGCAGCTTGTTGGCAGGGGAAACCTACGAGCAGTACTTC. It specifies CASSLLAGETYEQYF.

This clonotype was counted between two and nine times. This chain links TRBV12-3 or TRBV12-4 with TRBJ1-1; perhaps TRBD1 as D (5 bases). With 5 bases removed from V and 3 bases from J, the gap between germline ends came to 19 bases. The CDR3 has 16 residues. The CDR3 spells CASSGKAGRRDTEAFF. CDR3 nucleotides: TGTGCCAGCAGTGGAAAGGCAGGGCGGAGGGACACTGAAGCTTTCTTT.

This clonotype was counted only a few times. This chain uses TRBV7-6 with TRBJ1-1, with TRBD1 matching over 7 bases. Germline CDR1 reads SGHVS; CDR2 reads FNYEAQ. CDR3 length equals 14 residues. With V trimmed by 5 bases and J by 9 bases, 12 bases remained unmatched. The CDR3 loop reads CASSTEGQEPKAFF. The CDR3 bases are TGTGCCAGCAGCACCGAAGGACAGGAGCCGAAAGCTTTCTTT. The whole variable domain, remainder taken from reference TRBV7-6 and TRBJ1-1, is GAGVSQSPRYKVTKRGQDVALRCDPISGHVSLYWYRQALGQGPEFLTYFNYEAQQDKSGLPNDRFSAERPEGSISTLTIQRTEQRDSAMYRCASSTEGQEPKAFFGQGTRLTVV.

The J gene is TRBJ1-2, the V gene TRBV28, with a tentative D call TRBD1 (5 bases). The CDR3 extends over 14 amino acids. Trimming stripped 5 bases from V and 3 bases from J, with 13 bases between. Germline lookup yields CDR1 MDHEN and CDR2 SYDVKM. DNA of the CDR3: TGTGCCAGCAGTCCCTCTACAGGAGACTATGGCTACACCTTC. Its translation is CASSPSTGDYGYTF.

This clonotype was seen a few times. CDR3 amino acids: CASSHEELAGDTQYF. The DNA of the CDR3 is TGCGCCAGCAGCCATGAAGAACTAGCGGGAGATACGCAGTATTTT. The genes are TRBV4-1 and TRBJ2-3; 9 bases match TRBD2. V was pared by 3 bases and J by 5 bases, with 6 bases of the junction left unmatched. Germline-derived CDR1 and CDR2 are MGHRA and YSYEKL. This CDR3 spans 15 amino acids.

Ten or more counts support this clonotype. The V gene is TRBV12-3 or TRBV12-4, the J gene TRBJ2-7, with 8 bases aligning to TRBD1. Trimming cost V 4 bases and J 5 bases; bases outside gene matches: 10. The CDR3 is 15 amino acids. In DNA, the CDR3 is TGTGCCAGCAGTTCCTGGACAGGGAAGACCCACGAGCAGTACTTC. Its translation is CASSSWTGKTHEQYF.

This clonotype has a count of ten or more. This chain connects TRBV29-1 to TRBJ2-1, with TRBD2 matching over 16 bases. This CDR3 has 18 residues. CDR1 SQVTM and CDR2 ANQGSEA come from the germline V gene. V was clipped by 5 bases and J by 1 base; unmatched bases: 8. CDR3 DNA sequence: TGCAGCGTTTACCCCTCGGGACTAGCGGGAGGGTCCTACAATGAGCAGTTCTTC. Protein: CSVYPSGLAGGSYNEQFF.

The chain links TRBV29-1 to TRBJ2-5, with D possibly matching TRBD2 (5 bases). Trimming cost V 3 bases and J 5 bases, with 10 bases left between them. Germline V gene lookup returns CDR1 SQVTM and CDR2 ANQGSEA. The CDR3 extends over 12 amino acids. This CDR3 is CSVDTLDETQYF. CDR3 nucleotides: TGCAGCGTTGATACACTAGACGAGACCCAGTACTTC.

This clonotype was observed a handful of times. The genes are TRBV5-1 and TRBJ1-1; 9 bases are a match to TRBD1. The CDR3 runs to 14 residues. V gave up 3 bases and J gave up 6 bases; unmatched junction bases: 6. Germline values: CDR1 SGHRS, CDR2 YFSETQ. The CDR3 sequence: CASSSGQGVPEAFF. CDR3 DNA: TGCGCCAGCAGCTCGGGACAGGGAGTCCCTGAAGCTTTCTTT. The full variable domain, its missing parts supplied by reference TRBV5-1 and TRBJ1-1, is KAGVTQTPRYLIKTRGQQVTLSCSPISGHRSVSWYQQTPGQGLQFLFEYFSETQRNKGNFPGRFSGRQFSNSRSEMNVSTLELGDSALYLCASSSGQGVPEAFFGQGTRLTVV.

The sample holds a few counts of this clonotype. V is TRBV5-1 and J is TRBJ2-3; 8 bases are a match to TRBD1. The junction had 4 bases not matched to a gene; V was cut back by 4 bases and J by 3 bases. Germline V gene data show CDR1 as SGHRS and CDR2 as YFSETQ. The CDR3 totals 14 residues. CDR3 residues: CASSEDRATDTQYF. CDR3 DNA: TGCGCCAGCAGCGAGGACAGGGCGACAGATACGCAGTATTTT.